These 30 T cell receptor beta chains share one sample of origin, sequenced in a study of CD8+ T cells in alopecia areata. Individuals with alopecia areata gave both lesional scalp punch biopsies and peripheral blood for collection. Extraction and reverse transcription of RNA yielded cDNA as the sequencing template. Assay: immunoSEQ multiplex PCR; the TCRdb copy retains only in-frame clones and omits some. The repertoire holds 7,500 to 9,500 clones, 55% seen once, with 13% in the top ten. Sequencing was performed on skin, taken at week 0. The receptors originated from a human donor with alopecia areata.

The chain combines TRBV11-2 with TRBJ2-7, with 10 bases aligning to TRBD2. The CDR3 is made up of 16 amino acids. V shed 0 bases, J shed 4 bases, and the junction held 6 bases outside the gene matches. Germline V gives CDR1 SGHAT, CDR2 FQNNGV. The CDR3 protein is CASSLDLSSGSYEQYF. As DNA, the CDR3 is TGTGCCAGCAGCTTAGATCTATCTAGCGGGAGTTACGAGCAGTACTTC.

V is TRBV5-6 and J is TRBJ2-1, with 10 bases fitting TRBD2. The trim removed 0 bases at V and 6 bases at J, leaving 3 bases unmatched. The CDR3 totals 15 residues. From germline, CDR1 is SGHDT and CDR2 YYEEEE. The CDR3, as DNA: TGTGCCAGCAGCTTGGGAGCGGGAGGGGCCAATGAGCAGTTCTTC. Its translation is CASSLGAGGANEQFF.

V is TRBV6-5 and J is TRBJ2-5; D is perhaps TRBD1 (6 bases). The germline V gene encodes CDR1 MNHEY and CDR2 SVGAGI. The CDR3 runs 15 residues. The V end lost 1 base, the J end lost 1 base, and 10 bases lay between the germline ends. CDR3 amino acids: CASSYWQGTQETQYF. Written as DNA, the CDR3 is TGTGCCAGCAGTTACTGGCAGGGGACCCAAGAGACCCAGTACTTC.

The chain carries TRBV2 and TRBJ2-2; 8 bases map to TRBD2. This CDR3 has 15 amino acids. CDR1 and CDR2 from the germline V gene are SNHLY and FYNNEI. The trim removed 7 bases at V and 4 bases at J, leaving 8 bases unmatched. The CDR3 DNA sequence: TGTGCCAGCACGCCCCTAGCGGGTATCACCGGGGAGCTGTTTTTT. This encodes CASTPLAGITGELFF. The full variable domain, with the rest looked up from reference TRBV2 and TRBJ2-2, is EPEVTQTPSHQVTQMGQEVILRCVPISNHLYFYWYRQILGQKVEFLVSFYNNEISEKSEIFDDQFSVERPDGSNFTLKIRSTKLEDSAMYFCASTPLAGITGELFFGEGSRLTVL.

This clone has just a few counts. This sequence joins TRBV19 and TRBJ2-7, with D uncertain. The germline V and J ends were trimmed by 7 bases and 6 bases, with 19 bases remaining between them. CDR1 LNHDA and CDR2 SQIVND come from the germline V gene (reference sequence). The CDR3 is 14 amino acids. The CDR3 sequence: CASNVQTGPLEQYF. CDR3 bases: TGTGCCAGTAATGTGCAAACCGGGCCTCTCGAGCAGTACTTC.

Only a few counts were recorded for this clone. The chain is built from TRBV7-8 and TRBJ2-7; 12 bases are a match to TRBD2. This CDR3 contains 13 residues. The V and J ends lost 8 bases and 6 bases, in that order; junction bases with no gene match: 5. CDR1 and CDR2 (germline): SGHVS, FQNEAQ. The CDR3: CASRTSGKFEQYF. DNA for the CDR3: TGTGCCAGCCGGACTAGCGGGAAGTTCGAGCAGTACTTC.

This clone was counted only a few times. The rearrangement joins TRBV9 to TRBJ2-7; 7 bases match TRBD1. Per the germline V gene, CDR1 is SGDLS and CDR2 is YYNGEE. The CDR3 totals 15 residues. The V gene end was trimmed by 0 bases and the J gene end by 0 bases; junction bases not matched to a gene: 3. The CDR3 reads CASSVGAGGSYEQYF. Written as DNA, the CDR3 is TGTGCCAGCAGCGTAGGGGCAGGGGGCTCCTACGAGCAGTACTTC.

This clone is large in the sample. The V and J genes are TRBV6-6 and TRBJ2-1; either TRBD1 or TRBD2 may fit D (7 bases each). The CDR3 loop spans 11 amino acids. The V and J ends lost 6 bases and 15 bases respectively, with 15 bases between them. The V gene's germline CDR1 is MNHNY and CDR2 SVGAGI (reference sequence). As DNA, the CDR3 is TGTGCCAGCAGGAGCGGGACAGTGGCGTTCTTC. Residues: CASRSGTVAFF.

CDR3 sequence reads: CASRGRGGSSDTQYF. As DNA, the CDR3 is TGTGCCAGCAGGGGGCGGGGCGGGTCTTCAGATACGCAGTATTTT. This chain uses TRBV28 with TRBJ2-3, with D perhaps matching TRBD2 (6 bases). Germline CDR1 MDHEN, CDR2 SYDVKM. CDR3 length equals 15 residues. V shed 6 bases and J shed 4 bases, with 17 bases lying between them.

V is TRBV19 and J is TRBJ2-5, with D unresolved. The germline V gene encodes CDR1 LNHDA and CDR2 SQIVND (reference sequence). V lost 5 bases and J lost 4, with 14 bases in between. The CDR3 is made up of 14 amino acids. CDR3 protein: CASSQTAYRETQYF. The CDR3, as DNA: TGTGCCAGTAGTCAAACAGCGTACCGAGAGACCCAGTACTTC.

This chain joins TRBV7-9 and TRBJ1-1; 8 bases map to TRBD1. The CDR3 extends over 13 amino acids. The V segment lost 6 bases and the J segment 3 bases; nucleotides outside the gene matches: 3. Germline V gene sequence: CDR1 SEHNR, CDR2 FQNEAQ (reference sequence). The CDR3 sequence is CASRLQGDTEAFF. CDR3 DNA sequence: TGTGCCAGCAGGTTACAGGGGGACACTGAAGCTTTCTTT.

This clone was seen a few times. Being one base from a much bigger clone, this may be a read error. Other DNA sequences in the sample encode the same CDR3. The rearrangement joins TRBV4-1 to TRBJ2-5; 7 bases map to TRBD1. This CDR3 is 14 amino acids long. The trim removed 1 base at V and 3 bases at J, leaving 2 bases unmatched. Germline V lookup: CDR1 MGHRA, CDR2 YSYEKL. The CDR3 is CASSQGDSEETQYF. In nucleotides, the CDR3 is TGCGCCAGCAGCCAAGGGGACAGTGAAGAGACCCAGTACTTC.

DNA of the CDR3: TGTGCCAGCAGTTCCTCCGGGACAGGGGGGTCAGATACGCAGTATTTT. This sequence encodes CASSSSGTGGSDTQYF. V usage is TRBV6-5 and J usage is TRBJ2-3; TRBD1 agrees at 11 bases. Germline V CDR1 and CDR2: MNHEY, SVGAGI. This CDR3 is 16 amino acids long. V was pared by 4 bases and J by 4 bases, with 7 bases of the junction left unmatched.

This clone showed up just a few times. The chain recombines TRBV6-1 with TRBJ2-1, with 7 positions matching TRBD1. Looked up from germline, CDR1 is MNHNS and CDR2 is SASEGT. Trimming cost V 3 bases and J 2 bases; bases outside gene matches: 7. This CDR3 is built from 16 residues. The CDR3 region has the DNA TGTGCCAGCAGTGACCCGGGACAGACCGCCTACAATGAGCAGTTCTTC. It specifies CASSDPGQTAYNEQFF.

This chain links TRBV29-1 with TRBJ2-7, with D tentatively TRBD1 (5 bases). CDR1 and CDR2 (germline): SQVTM, ANQGSEA. CDR3 size: 13 residues. Trimming shortened V by 3 bases and J by 4 bases, and 13 bases separated the two germline ends. The CDR3 here is CSVDGASFYEQYF. DNA of the CDR3: TGCAGCGTTGATGGGGCGTCCTTTTACGAGCAGTACTTC.

The chain links TRBV6-6 to TRBJ2-3; D might be TRBD2 (5 bases). Trimming took 0 bases from V and 3 from J, leaving 13 bases between them. CDR3 size: 16 residues. CDR1 is MNHNY, CDR2 SVGAGI, per germline (reference sequence). The CDR3 loop reads CASSYSPSRGTDTQYF. CDR3 coding DNA: TGTGCCAGCAGTTACTCCCCCTCGAGAGGGACAGATACGCAGTATTTT.

V and J are TRBV7-4 and TRBJ2-7; D remains ambiguous. The germline gives CDR1 SGHVT, CDR2 SQSDAQ. The CDR3 loop spans 10 amino acids. Here the CDR3 reads CGDGSYEQYF. As DNA, the CDR3 is TGTGGCGATGGGTCCTACGAGCAGTACTTC.

The chain joins TRBV7-2 to TRBJ2-5, with D hard to call. Trimming shortened V by 2 bases and J by 5 bases, and 12 bases separated the two germline ends. Germline V gene lookup returns CDR1 SGHTA and CDR2 FQGNSA. CDR3 length: 14 residues. DNA for the CDR3: TGTGCCAGCAGCTTAAACGGTGGACCGGAGACCCAGTACTTC. Translation gives CASSLNGGPETQYF.

The chain links TRBV9 to TRBJ2-5, with 9 bases fitting TRBD1. CDR1 is SGDLS, CDR2 YYNGEE, per germline. This CDR3 region has 16 residues. V shed 4 bases, J shed 2 bases, and the junction held 9 bases outside the gene matches. The CDR3 DNA follows: TGTGCCAGCAGCCCATCACAGGGGGCGGAGCAAGAGACCCAGTACTTC. It is translated as CASSPSQGAEQETQYF.

The chain joins TRBV4-3 to TRBJ2-7, with 7 bases identical to TRBD2. CDR3 length equals 15 residues. Losses at the gene ends were 8 bases for V and 5 bases for J; bases not matched to a gene: 15. Germline V CDR1 and CDR2: LGHNA, YSLEER. In DNA form, the CDR3 reads TGCGCCAGCGGGCGTACTACTAGCGAGTGGGACGAGCAGTACTTC. Amino acid sequence: CASGRTTSEWDEQYF.

The rearrangement joins TRBV6-5 to TRBJ1-2, with 9 nucleotides matching TRBD1. V trimming: 8 bases; J trimming: 7 bases; junction bases outside the gene matches: 5. This CDR3 comprises 12 residues. Germline V gene data show CDR1 as MNHEY and CDR2 as SVGAGI. The CDR3 DNA is TGTGCCAGCTGGAGGGACAGGGCTGGCTACACCTTC. Protein product: CASWRDRAGYTF.

The chain employs TRBV2 and TRBJ1-1, with a weak D call TRBD1 (6 bases). CDR3 length: 13 amino acids. V shed 11 bases and J shed 5 bases, with 18 bases lying between them. Looked up from germline, CDR1 is SNHLY and CDR2 is FYNNEI. As DNA, the CDR3 is TGTGCCGGACTGGAGGAAGGGGGGACTGAAGCTTTCTTT. It specifies CAGLEEGGTEAFF.

Sample share makes this clone medium-sized (0.01 to 0.1%). The chain is built from TRBV5-6 and TRBJ2-3, with 9 bases that match TRBD1. The CDR3 covers 15 residues. Per the germline V gene, CDR1 is SGHDT and CDR2 is YYEEEE. V shed 2 bases and J 4 bases; nucleotides not matched to a gene: 5. CDR3 region: CASSFEDRGADTQYF. CDR3 nucleotide sequence: TGTGCCAGCAGCTTTGAAGACAGGGGGGCAGATACGCAGTATTTT.

The V and J genes are TRBV20-1 and TRBJ2-5; perhaps D is TRBD1 or TRBD2 (6 bases each). CDR1 and CDR2 from the germline V gene are DFQATT and SNEGSKA (reference sequence). V was shortened by 8 bases and J by 5 bases, with 12 bases between the two germline ends. The CDR3 covers 11 residues. The CDR3: CSLRRGETQYF. CDR3 nucleotides: TGCAGTCTCCGGAGGGGGGAGACCCAGTACTTC.

Judged by abundance, this clone is medium-sized. The chain joins TRBV2 to TRBJ2-5, with TRBD2 matching 16 bases. CDR3 length: 16 residues. CDR1 is SNHLY and CDR2 is FYNNEI in the germline V gene. V lost 7 bases and J lost 4; bases outside the gene matches: 6. Written as DNA, the CDR3 is TGTGCCAGCAACCTGGGACTAGCGGGAGGGATAGAGACCCAGTACTTC. Protein: CASNLGLAGGIETQYF.

This clone has more than one count but fewer than ten. V and J are TRBV27 and TRBJ1-2, with D perhaps matching TRBD1 (6 bases). Trimming removed 5 bases at V and 7 bases at J, with 20 bases between. There are 15 residues in the CDR3. The germline CDR1 and CDR2 sequences are MNHEY and SMNVEV (reference sequence). The CDR3 is CASSPGRIGGSGYTF. In DNA form, the CDR3 reads TGTGCCAGCAGTCCGGGACGGATAGGGGGAAGTGGCTACACCTTC.

The CDR3 region is CASSRTGPLNTEAFF. CDR3 nucleotide sequence: TGTGCCAGCAGCCGGACAGGACCCTTGAACACTGAAGCTTTCTTT. V gene TRBV5-5 combines with J gene TRBJ1-1, with 7 nucleotides matching TRBD1. This CDR3 spans 15 amino acids. The V segment lost 4 bases and the J segment 0 bases; nucleotides outside the gene matches: 6. Germline V gene lookup returns CDR1 SGHKS and CDR2 YYEKEE (reference sequence).

V and J are TRBV5-1 and TRBJ2-7; D is possibly TRBD1 or TRBD2 (5 bases each). Germline V gene data show CDR1 as SGHRS and CDR2 as YFSETQ. The length of the CDR3 is 13 residues. Trimming cost V 6 bases and J 6 bases, with 16 bases left between them. The CDR3 region has the DNA TGCGCCAGCAACCGTGGGGGATTAAGCGAGCAGTACTTC. Amino acid sequence: CASNRGGLSEQYF. Variable domain in full (rest from reference TRBV5-1 and TRBJ2-7): KAGVTQTPRYLIKTRGQQVTLSCSPISGHRSVSWYQQTPGQGLQFLFEYFSETQRNKGNFPGRFSGRQFSNSRSEMNVSTLELGDSALYLCASNRGGLSEQYFGPGTRLTVT.

The CDR3 protein is CASSVGDRNTGELFF. CDR3 DNA: TGTGCCAGCAGCGTAGGGGACAGGAACACCGGGGAGCTGTTTTTT. The rearrangement links TRBV9 to TRBJ2-2, with 7 bases fitting TRBD1. With 0 bases clipped from V and 1 base from J, the junction kept 0 bases outside the gene matches. The CDR3 runs to 15 residues. CDR1 SGDLS and CDR2 YYNGEE come from the germline V gene.

This sequence joins TRBV5-1 and TRBJ2-2, with D possibly being TRBD1 (6 bases). The CDR3 runs 13 residues. Trimming took off 4 bases at V and 8 bases at J, with 12 bases between the two ends. Germline V gene lookup returns CDR1 SGHRS and CDR2 YFSETQ. Here the CDR3 DNA reads TGCGCCAGCAGCCCCCCCGACAGGGGGGAGCTGTTTTTT. Translation: CASSPPDRGELFF.